The 17 T cell receptor beta chains given below trace back to one sample, sequenced in a study of OX40 agonist ivuxolimab in advanced cancers. Library preparation used the immunoSEQ multiplex PCR assay. This is the immuneACCESS table as TCRdb keeps it, with only in-frame sequences that have V and J called. A part of the clones is gone; compared with another copy, unresolved V genes explain less than half, and the rest is unexplained. Here the sample has 25,000 to 35,000 clones; about 88% occur a single time. Around 31% of the sample is held by the ten biggest clonotypes. The material sequenced was CD4+ or CD8+ T cells sorted from blood, taken in a trial of the OX40 agonist ivuxolimab. Receptors originate from an adult with an advanced solid tumor such as melanoma, head and neck, liver or kidney cancer.

This clone was counted only a few times. J is TRBJ1-2 and V is TRBV4-1; D gene uncertain. Germline assignment: CDR1 MGHRA and CDR2 YSYEKL. The V end lost 0 bases, the J end lost 6 bases, and 17 bases lay between the germline ends. The CDR3 spans 16 residues. Here the CDR3 DNA reads TGCGCCAGCAGCCAAGAAGTTTCATTGACGGTTGATGGCTACACCTTC. Translation: CASSQEVSLTVDGYTF.

The V gene is TRBV13, the J gene TRBJ2-7; 8 positions agree with TRBD1. The trim removed 1 base at V and 5 bases at J, leaving 7 bases unmatched. There are 15 residues in the CDR3. Germline lookup yields CDR1 PRHDT and CDR2 FYEKMQ (reference sequence). CDR3 DNA: TGTGCCAGCAGCTTAGTTCGGACAGGGTTGGACGAGCAGTACTTC. Protein: CASSLVRTGLDEQYF.

The V and J genes are TRBV15 and TRBJ2-7; D is possibly TRBD1 (6 bases). The CDR3 runs 14 residues. The germline CDR1 and CDR2 sequences are LNHNV and YYDKDF (reference sequence). Trimming stripped 1 base from V and 4 bases from J, with 11 bases between. Written as DNA, the CDR3 is TGTGCCACCAGCAGAGCGGACAGTCATTACGAGCAGTACTTC. Protein product: CATSRADSHYEQYF.

CDR3: CASSLVGHREAFF. In nucleotides, the CDR3 is TGTGCCAGCAGTTTAGTGGGACATCGGGAAGCTTTCTTT. This chain joins TRBV27 and TRBJ1-1; possible D gene TRBD1, 6 bases. The CDR3 has 13 amino acids. With 2 bases removed from V and 8 bases from J, the gap between germline ends came to 12 bases. The germline V gene encodes CDR1 MNHEY and CDR2 SMNVEV (reference sequence).

This sequence joins TRBV13 and TRBJ2-1; 8 bases are a match to TRBD2. The V gene's germline CDR1 is PRHDT and CDR2 FYEKMQ (reference sequence). V shed 3 bases, J shed 6 bases, and the junction held 10 bases outside the gene matches. The CDR3 has 16 residues. The CDR3 nucleotides are TGTGCCAGCAGCTTGGAAGTCGGGACTAGTTTCAATGAGCAGTTCTTC. It codes for CASSLEVGTSFNEQFF. Combining the CDR3 with reference TRBV13 and TRBJ2-1 gives the whole variable domain AAGVIQSPRHLIKEKRETATLKCYPIPRHDTVYWYQQGPGQDPQFLISFYEKMQSDKGSIPDRFSAQQFSDYHSELNMSSLELGDSALYFCASSLEVGTSFNEQFFGPGTRLTVL.

This chain joins TRBV29-1 and TRBJ2-2, with D maybe TRBD2 (6 bases). V dropped 3 bases and J dropped 4 bases, with 12 bases sitting between them. The CDR3 is 14 amino acids. Per the germline V gene, CDR1 is SQVTM and CDR2 is ANQGSEA. The CDR3 nucleotides read TGCAGCGTTGATGCTGCGGGGAGCACCGGGGAGCTGTTTTTT. Amino acid sequence: CSVDAAGSTGELFF.

The rearrangement links TRBV7-9 to TRBJ2-7, with D uncertain. The CDR3 length is 14 residues. Trimming took off 1 base at V and 5 bases at J, with 12 bases between the two ends. CDR1 is SEHNR and CDR2 is FQNEAQ in the germline V gene (reference sequence). The CDR3 protein is CASSLVEQDHEQYF. Written as DNA, the CDR3 is TGTGCCAGCAGCTTAGTGGAGCAGGACCACGAGCAGTACTTC. The full variable domain, in which reference TRBV7-9 and TRBJ2-7 provide the parts outside the CDR3, is DTGVSQNPRHKITKRGQNVTFRCDPISEHNRLYWYRQTLGQGPEFLTYFQNEAQLEKSRLLSDRFSAERPKGSFSTLEIQRTEQGDSAMYLCASSLVEQDHEQYFGPGTRLTVT.

The gene calls are TRBV6-6 and TRBJ2-5; unclear D gene. The germline V and J ends were trimmed by 2 bases and 2 bases, with 12 bases remaining between them. In germline, CDR1 is MNHNY, CDR2 SVGAGI (reference sequence). This CDR3 spans 15 amino acids. The CDR3 here is CASSYNPGTQETQYF. The CDR3 nucleotides read TGTGCCAGCAGTTACAACCCTGGCACGCAAGAGACCCAGTACTTC.

V and J are TRBV9 and TRBJ2-3; TRBD2 matches at 8 bases. Germline V gene data show CDR1 as SGDLS and CDR2 as YYNGEE. This CDR3 has 16 amino acids. Unmatched junction bases numbered 7, after V lost 0 bases and J lost 4 bases. The CDR3 region is CASSVEGGGIADTQYF. The CDR3 region has the DNA TGTGCCAGCAGCGTAGAGGGCGGGGGGATCGCAGATACGCAGTATTTT.

This clone occurred once. The chain uses TRBV30 and TRBJ2-5, with no clear D. Trimming left V 0 bases short and J 2 bases short, with 10 bases between. Germline V gene data show CDR1 as GTSNPN and CDR2 as SVGIG (reference sequence). The CDR3 sequence is 14 residues long. CDR3 bases: TGTGCCTGGAGTGTAGCAATAAAACAAGAGACCCAGTACTTC. Residues: CAWSVAIKQETQYF.

The chain joins TRBV15 to TRBJ1-1; D unresolved. V was clipped by 5 bases and J by 0 bases, with 10 bases between them. Germline values: CDR1 LNHNV, CDR2 YYDKDF (reference sequence). The CDR3 has 14 amino acids. CDR3 nucleotide sequence: TGTGCCACCAGCGGGAGCCTAATGAACACTGAAGCTTTCTTT. Protein product: CATSGSLMNTEAFF.

This clone showed up just once. This chain uses TRBV5-6 with TRBJ2-2, with TRBD2 matching over 7 bases. Germline V gene sequence: CDR1 SGHDT, CDR2 YYEEEE. V lost 2 bases, J lost 4 bases, and 5 bases stayed unmatched. The CDR3 runs 15 residues. The CDR3 loop reads CASSFGLVRTGELFF. The CDR3 region has the DNA TGTGCCAGCAGCTTTGGACTAGTCCGCACCGGGGAGCTGTTTTTT.

The V and J genes are TRBV5-4 and TRBJ1-4; perhaps TRBD1 as D (6 bases). The V end lost 0 bases, the J end lost 7 bases, and 10 bases lay between the germline ends. The CDR3 is made up of 14 amino acids. Germline CDR1 SGHNT, CDR2 YYREEE (reference sequence). CDR3 in amino acids: CASSLAGEVEKLFF. CDR3 DNA sequence: TGTGCCAGCAGCTTGGCAGGGGAAGTTGAAAAACTGTTTTTT.

This chain joins TRBV7-9 and TRBJ1-5, with TRBD1 identical over 8 bases. The CDR3 totals 14 residues. V gave up 0 bases and J gave up 6 bases; unmatched junction bases: 1. Germline lookup yields CDR1 SEHNR and CDR2 FQNEAQ (reference sequence). The CDR3 is CASSLAQGAQPQHF. The CDR3 nucleotides are TGTGCCAGCAGCTTAGCTCAGGGGGCTCAGCCCCAGCATTTT.

The chain uses TRBV19 and TRBJ2-7, with a weak D call TRBD1 (5 bases). Trimming took 5 bases from V and 0 from J, leaving 8 bases between them. CDR3 length equals 13 residues. Germline CDR1 is LNHDA and CDR2 is SQIVND (reference sequence). The CDR3 sequence is CASSLGVSYEQYF. Written as DNA, the CDR3 is TGTGCCAGTAGTTTAGGGGTCTCCTACGAGCAGTACTTC.

A few counts support this clone. The junction departs from the called germline gene at one end, perhaps through a read error. The J gene is TRBJ2-5, the V gene TRBV7-7, with 7 bases fitting TRBD2. CDR3 length: 15 amino acids. Germline assignment: CDR1 SSHAT and CDR2 FNYEAQ (reference sequence). The CDR3 DNA follows: TGTGCTAGCAGCTTTGGGCTAGCGGTTTCGGAGACCCAGTACTTC. Amino acid sequence: CASSFGLAVSETQYF.

This chain links TRBV2 with TRBJ1-5; 10 bases match TRBD1. In germline, CDR1 is SNHLY, CDR2 FYNNEI. Trimming removed 1 base from V and 5 bases from J; junction bases left unmatched: 2. The CDR3 consists of 15 residues. The CDR3 DNA follows: TGTGCCAGCAGTGAAGGGACAGGGGGTTATCAGCCCCAGCATTTT. This translates into CASSEGTGGYQPQHF.